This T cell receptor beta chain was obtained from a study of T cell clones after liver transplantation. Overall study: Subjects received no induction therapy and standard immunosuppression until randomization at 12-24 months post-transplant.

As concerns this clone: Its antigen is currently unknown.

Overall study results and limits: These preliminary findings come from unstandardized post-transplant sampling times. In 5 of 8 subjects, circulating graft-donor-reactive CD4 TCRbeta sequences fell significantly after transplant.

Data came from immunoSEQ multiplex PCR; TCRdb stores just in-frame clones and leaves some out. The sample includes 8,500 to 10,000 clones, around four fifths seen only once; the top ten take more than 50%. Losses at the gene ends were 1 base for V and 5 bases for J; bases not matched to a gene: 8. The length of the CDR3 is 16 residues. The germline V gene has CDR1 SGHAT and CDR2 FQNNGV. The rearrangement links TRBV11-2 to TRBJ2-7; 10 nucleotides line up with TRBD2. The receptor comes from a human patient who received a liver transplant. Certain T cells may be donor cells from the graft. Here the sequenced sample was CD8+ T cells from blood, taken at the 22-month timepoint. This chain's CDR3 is CASSLAQAGGRDEQYF. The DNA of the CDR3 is TGTGCCAGCAGCTTAGCGCAAGCGGGGGGGCGGGACGAGCAGTACTTC.